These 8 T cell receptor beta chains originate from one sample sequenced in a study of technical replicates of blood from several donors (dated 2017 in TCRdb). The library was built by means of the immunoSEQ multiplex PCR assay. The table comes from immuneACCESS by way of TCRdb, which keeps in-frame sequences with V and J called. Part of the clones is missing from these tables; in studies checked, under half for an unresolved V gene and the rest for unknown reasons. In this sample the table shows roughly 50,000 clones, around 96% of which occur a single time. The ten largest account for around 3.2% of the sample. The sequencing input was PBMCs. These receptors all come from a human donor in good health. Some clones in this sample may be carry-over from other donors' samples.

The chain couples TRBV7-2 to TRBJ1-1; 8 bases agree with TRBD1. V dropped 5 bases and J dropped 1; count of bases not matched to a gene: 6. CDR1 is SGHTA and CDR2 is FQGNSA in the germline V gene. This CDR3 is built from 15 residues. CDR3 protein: CASSTGQGGNTEAFF. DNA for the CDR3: TGTGCCAGCAGCACTGGACAGGGTGGGAACACTGAAGCTTTCTTT.

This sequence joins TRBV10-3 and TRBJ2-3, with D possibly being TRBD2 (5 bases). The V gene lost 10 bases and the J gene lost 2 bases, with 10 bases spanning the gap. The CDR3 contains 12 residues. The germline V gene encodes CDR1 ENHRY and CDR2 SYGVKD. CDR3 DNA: TGTGCCACCGGGCGGGCCACAGATACGCAGTATTTT. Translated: CATGRATDTQYF.

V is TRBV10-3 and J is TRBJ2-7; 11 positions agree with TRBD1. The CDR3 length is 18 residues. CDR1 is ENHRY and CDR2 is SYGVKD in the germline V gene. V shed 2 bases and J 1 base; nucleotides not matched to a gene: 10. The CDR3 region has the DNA TGTGCCATCAGTGAGCCCCCCGGGACAGGGGGGGGTTCCTACGAGCAGTACTTC. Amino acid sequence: CAISEPPGTGGGSYEQYF.

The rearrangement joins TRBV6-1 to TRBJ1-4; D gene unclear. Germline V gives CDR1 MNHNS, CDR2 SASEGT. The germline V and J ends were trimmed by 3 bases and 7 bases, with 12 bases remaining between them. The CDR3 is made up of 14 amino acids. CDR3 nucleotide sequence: TGTGCCAGCAGTGAGAAACGGGGAGGTGAAAAACTGTTTTTT. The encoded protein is CASSEKRGGEKLFF.

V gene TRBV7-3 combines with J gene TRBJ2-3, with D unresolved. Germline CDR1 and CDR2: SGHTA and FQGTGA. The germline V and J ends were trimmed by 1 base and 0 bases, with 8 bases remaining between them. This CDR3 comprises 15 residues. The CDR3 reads CASSLSEQSTDTQYF. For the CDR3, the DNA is TGTGCCAGCAGCTTAAGTGAACAGAGCACAGATACGCAGTATTTT.

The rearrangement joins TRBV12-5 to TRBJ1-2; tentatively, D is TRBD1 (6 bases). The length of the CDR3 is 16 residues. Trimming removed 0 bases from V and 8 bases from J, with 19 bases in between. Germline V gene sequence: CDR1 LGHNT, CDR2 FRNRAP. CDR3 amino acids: CASGLVMGQGSGGYTF. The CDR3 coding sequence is TGTGCTAGTGGTTTGGTAATGGGACAAGGATCGGGAGGCTACACCTTC.

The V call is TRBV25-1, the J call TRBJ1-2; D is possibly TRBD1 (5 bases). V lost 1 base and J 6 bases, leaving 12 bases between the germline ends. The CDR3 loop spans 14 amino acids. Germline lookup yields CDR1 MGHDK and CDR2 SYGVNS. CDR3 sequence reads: CASSESMTANGYTF. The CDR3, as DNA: TGTGCCAGCAGTGAATCAATGACAGCAAATGGCTACACCTTC.

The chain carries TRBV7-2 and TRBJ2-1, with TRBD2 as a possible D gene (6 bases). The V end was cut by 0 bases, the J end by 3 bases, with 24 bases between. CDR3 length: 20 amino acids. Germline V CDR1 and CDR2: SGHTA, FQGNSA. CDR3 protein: CASSLAVGGSGPSLYNEQFF. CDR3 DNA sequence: TGTGCCAGCAGCTTAGCGGTCGGGGGTAGCGGCCCGTCCCTCTACAATGAGCAGTTCTTC.